What follows is one T cell receptor beta chain and its context. The antigen remains undetermined. This record comes from a study of CD8+ T cells in alopecia areata. Germline values: CDR1 MNHEY, CDR2 SMNVEV (reference sequence). This CDR3 comprises 15 residues. Trimming cost V 6 bases and J 6 bases, with 15 bases left between them. Regarding treatment: oral pan-JAK inhibitor, 5-10 mg twice daily. Peripheral blood and lesional scalp punch biopsies came from alopecia areata patients. General study points: Higher clonality was seen in lesional scalp than in normal scalp, especially in alopecia totalis/universalis.

Reverse transcribed after extraction, RNA yielded cDNA as the sequencing template. Clones were read by immunoSEQ multiplex PCR, and TCRdb kept only the in-frame ones, dropping some. The sample consists of roughly 190,000 clones, around 60% of them appearing once. The sample in question was CD4+ T cells sorted from blood, obtained between weeks 47 and 50, from a patient treated with tofacitinib. The origin of this receptor is a human donor with alopecia areata. The chain recombines TRBV27 with TRBJ1-6; D gene unclear. The CDR3 DNA follows: TGTGCCAGCAGCTTGACGTCTTACTCTAATTCACCCCTCCACTTT. Protein: CASSLTSYSNSPLHF.